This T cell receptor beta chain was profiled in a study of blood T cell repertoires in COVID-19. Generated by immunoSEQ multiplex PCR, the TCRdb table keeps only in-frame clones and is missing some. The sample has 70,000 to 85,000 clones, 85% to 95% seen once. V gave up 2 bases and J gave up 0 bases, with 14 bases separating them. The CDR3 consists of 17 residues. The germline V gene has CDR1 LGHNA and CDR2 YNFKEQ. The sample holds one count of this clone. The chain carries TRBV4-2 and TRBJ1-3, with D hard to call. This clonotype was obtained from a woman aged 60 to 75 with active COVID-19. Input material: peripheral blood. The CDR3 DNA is TGTGCCAGCAGCCAACGGCTCGACACCCACTCTGGAAACACCATATATTTT. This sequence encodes CASSQRLDTHSGNTIYF.